This T cell receptor (beta chain) was identified in a study of blood T cell repertoires in COVID-19. Study context: COVID-19 samples from acute and convalescent phases originated in the United States, Italy and Spain.

CDR1 is SGHAT, CDR2 FQNNGV, per germline. This CDR3 region has 15 residues. V was clipped by 0 bases and J by 7 bases, with 15 bases between them. Libraries were prepared by immunoSEQ multiplex PCR; TCRdb keeps only in-frame clonotypes and omits some of them. Altogether 100,000 or so clones are present, more than 75% being singletons, with the ten largest covering around 13%. The receptor comes from a human donor in a cohort sampled during active COVID-19. The sequenced sample was peripheral blood. This sequence joins TRBV11-2 and TRBJ1-2; perhaps TRBD1 as D (5 bases). The chain's CDR3 is CASSLDTGILSGYTF. The CDR3 DNA follows: TGTGCCAGCAGCTTAGATACAGGAATTTTGAGTGGCTACACCTTC.